This TCR beta chain was identified during a study of blood T cell repertoires in COVID-19 (dated by TCRdb to about 2020). Context from the whole study: The collaborator samples originated in the United States, Italy and Spain and spanned the acute and convalescent phases of COVID-19. The material from the prospective study consisted of cDNA or gDNA derived from T cells, B-cell-depleted T cells, or PBMCs. The dataset comprised deeply sampled blood TCRbeta repertoires from subjects exposed to, actively infected with, or recovered from COVID-19. A freely available public database, intended as a resource for researchers studying the immune response to SARS-CoV-2, is where the repertoires were released. Samples were obtained from the ongoing ImmuneRACE study (first 160 participants) and from 1,200 or so subjects provided by 6 global collaborators. Sample metadata almost always included a de-identified subject ID, COVID-19 status, age in years and sex. Where available, HLA class I and class II types were taken from metadata supplied by the sample provider and were not determined by assay-based typing.

Results the study describes overall, beyond this receptor: How much clinical and demographic metadata was included differed by source and by participant, and the metadata was provided uncurated.

The CDR3, from cysteine to phenylalanine, totals 15 residues. Only CDR3 DNA remains: 45 bases, in frame from the first base. V was cut back by 0 bases and J by 2 bases, leaving a gap of 10 bases between them. From a lookup of the germline V gene, CDR1 and CDR2 are LGHNA and YNFKEQ. Notes on this clone: The antigen it recognizes is unknown. Per-base quality was not reported, and no clone a single base away is much larger than it.

Each collaborating institution followed its own protocols to collect whole blood in K2EDTA tubes. For TCRbeta analysis, collaborators shipped samples as frozen whole blood, isolated PBMCs, or DNA extracted from either of those sample types. TCRbeta CDR3 regions were amplified from genomic DNA by means of the immunoSEQ Assay, a bias-controlled multiplex PCR. The authors' analysis ran thus. Within the assay, amplification of reference gene primers was used to estimate how many nucleated cells each sample contained. Sequence reads were collapsed and filtered to measure the absolute abundance of every unique TCRbeta CDR3 rearrangement. For each sample, productive Simpson clonality was calculated as the square root of Simpson's diversity index across productive rearrangements. Not all clones reach the TCRdb copy of this immuneACCESS table, which keeps in-frame sequences only. Checked studies attribute under half of the gap to unresolved V genes and leave the rest unexplained. V and J calls and clone size are those listed in that table; D and trimming were worked out from the DNA. The sample table holds about 120,000 clones, of which roughly 87% were seen once. Clones ranked in the top ten supply 11% of the sample.

This receptor was taken from an elderly man with acute or convalescent COVID-19. The chain joins TRBV4-2 to TRBJ2-5, and perhaps TRBD1 as D gene, on 5 matching bases. The sample consisted of peripheral blood. The DNA reads as follows: TGTGCCAGCAGCCAAGATGGGGCCGTTCAAGAGACCCAGTACTTC. Its protein reads: CASSQDGAVQETQYF.